The source of this T cell receptor (beta chain) is a study of blood T cell repertoires in COVID-19. Assay used: immunoSEQ multiplex PCR; TCRdb lists only in-frame clones, some missing. The sample comprises over 300,000 clones, roughly 90% of which are singletons, and 6.5% rests with the top ten. The sequence derives from a man aged 18 to 35 with active or convalescent COVID-19. The sequenced sample was peripheral blood.

The CDR3 DNA sequence: TGTGCCAGCAGAGCTAGCGGGAGGTCTCCTTTGGGGCATTTCTTC. It specifies CASRASGRSPLGHFF. The genes are TRBV6-5 and TRBJ2-1, with 11 bases identical to TRBD2. Germline-derived CDR1 and CDR2 are MNHEY and SVGAGI. The CDR3 is 15 residues long. V lost 6 bases, J lost 16 bases, and 17 bases stayed unmatched.